This T cell receptor beta chain is drawn from a study of PD-1 blockade in classical Hodgkin lymphoma. Across the study: The patients were dosed with nivolumab 3 mg/kg, infused intravenously every 2 weeks. General study points: Complete responders' baseline diversity resembled that of newly diagnosed patients. Repertoire differences lack defined causes, possibly disease activity or prior therapy. Whereas CD4+ TCR diversity had risen significantly by C4D1, CD8+ TCR diversity had not.

The CDR3 runs 15 residues. Germline V gene lookup returns CDR1 SGHTA and CDR2 FQGNSA. The ends were cut back, 1 base at V and 10 bases at J, with 17 bases in the middle. Remarks on this clone: Antigen unknown.

Libraries were prepared by immunoSEQ multiplex PCR; TCRdb keeps only in-frame clonotypes and omits some of them. The sample includes 80,000 to 95,000 clones, over 80% of them seen just once. Time point in this sample: cycle 4 day 1 (C4D1), after 6 weeks of nivolumab. Each and every patient relapsed after autologous stem cell transplantation, and patients got differing brentuximab vedotin exposure. The source was peripheral blood mononuclear cells (PBMCs), collected before the fourth cycle of nivolumab. V usage is TRBV7-2 and J usage is TRBJ2-1; a possible D gene is TRBD2 (6 bases). The clonotype was recovered from a human donor with classical Hodgkin lymphoma. The chain's CDR3 is CASSLVEVGGVEQFF. In nucleotides, the CDR3 is TGTGCCAGCAGCTTAGTTGAAGTTGGCGGGGTGGAGCAGTTCTTC.